This record concerns one T cell receptor beta chain sequence. The entry originates in a study of chemoradiotherapy in HPV16-positive cancers. V gave up 7 bases and J gave up 5 bases; unmatched junction bases: 7. Germline CDR1 and CDR2: SEHNR and FQNEAQ (reference sequence). The CDR3 has 14 amino acids. Method: immunoSEQ multiplex PCR; TCRdb's copy keeps in-frame clones and lacks some. The sample holds tens of thousands of clones, roughly 94% seen once. This receptor was obtained from a human donor with HPV-associated anogenital cancer. The chain links TRBV7-9 to TRBJ1-4, with 7 bases aligning to TRBD1. This specimen was acquired from a patient who underwent chemoradiotherapy. CDR3 loop: CASTIRQGNEKLFF. The CDR3 bases are TGTGCCAGCACTATAAGACAGGGAAATGAAAAACTGTTTTTT. Looking up the rest from reference TRBV7-9 and TRBJ1-4 gives the full variable domain: DTGVSQNPRHKITKRGQNVTFRCDPISEHNRLYWYRQTLGQGPEFLTYFQNEAQLEKSRLLSDRFSAERPKGSFSTLEIQRTEQGDSAMYLCASTIRQGNEKLFFGSGTQLSVL.